The entry that follows covers one T cell receptor (beta chain) sequence. Its antigen is currently not known. No base qualities exist here, and no much larger clone lies one base off it. This entry comes from a study of glioma-infiltrating T cells after dendritic cell vaccination (dated by TCRdb to about 2016). For the study in its entirety: The cohort included roughly 15 glioblastoma patients drawn from Phase I and II dendritic cell vaccination trials, of whom 9 were newly diagnosed and 6 had recurrent disease. The vaccine consisted of monocyte-derived dendritic cells cultured approximately seven days with IL-4 and GM-CSF, then pulsed overnight with autologous tumor lysate. Each patient got three intradermal injections of the dendritic cell vaccine, spaced at biweekly intervals, in the arm below the axilla. TCR sequencing metrics, including TIL content and tumor-blood repertoire overlap, were correlated with survival after dendritic cell vaccination. Autologous tumor lysate-pulsed dendritic cell vaccination was administered to the patients between about 2003 and 2013. Deep sequencing of TCR beta CDR3 regions was used to quantify tumor-infiltrating lymphocyte content and compare tumor and blood repertoires in dendritic cell-vaccinated glioblastoma patients.

Patients were selected for having adequate residual fresh-frozen tumor tissue and more than two years of available survival data. Molecular status otherwise varied across the glioblastoma patients, but none of them carried an isocitrate dehydrogenase mutation. PBMC were collected before vaccination, two weeks after the third vaccination, and at tumor progression when it occurred. Genomic DNA was extracted with the Qiagen DNeasy Blood extraction Kit. Study-level results and caveats: The cohort was small and heterogeneous, only a few patients had full blood and tumor sets, and even fewer had initial-recurrent tumor pairs. After dendritic cell vaccination, a higher estimated pretreatment TIL content predicted longer time to progression and overall survival. TCR clonality showed no direct relationship with survival, which suggests that a diverse polyclonal response may be important. The response model built on TCR overlap across three groups was characterized as speculative, with prospective validation still needed.

The immunoSEQ assay amplified TCRB CDR3 regions from around 2.1 micrograms of genomic DNA, or from all available DNA when less than that amount was available. The multiplex PCR relied on 60 forward primers for TCR V beta segments and 13 reverse primers for J beta segments. Synthetic control templates were spiked into each sample at limiting dilution to estimate reads per starting template. The Illumina HiSeq System generated sequencing reads of 87 bp. The paper's data handling went like this. PCR and sequencing errors were removed by a nearest neighbor algorithm that merged closely related sequences. TCR overlap was measured as the percentage of unique tumor TCR beta sequences also present in the same patient's peripheral blood. The clones in this table, taken by TCRdb from immuneACCESS, are in-frame only. Not every clone is retained; where verified, under half of the shortfall comes from an unresolved V gene, and the cause of the rest is unknown. That table gives V, J and clone size, and the DNA gave D and trimming. A total of about 95,000 clones appear in this sample, 85% to 90% of them only once. About 2.9% of the sample is taken by the ten largest.

Including the terminal cysteine and phenylalanine, the CDR3 comprises 16 residues. CDR3 DNA only is kept here, 48 bases in frame from base 1. For CDR1 and CDR2, the germline V gene (reference sequence) lists MNHNY and SVGAGI. At the junction V is shortened by 5 bases and J by 2 bases; bases outside the gene matches: 7. The receptor comes from a human donor with glioblastoma. The chain couples TRBV6-6 to TRBJ2-5; 11 central nucleotides agree with TRBD2. The material sequenced was blood, taken before dendritic cell vaccination. In nucleotide form, the sequence is TGTGCCAGCAGTAAACCGGGACTAGCGGAACAAGAGACCCAGTACTTC. Its protein reads: CASSKPGLAEQETQYF.